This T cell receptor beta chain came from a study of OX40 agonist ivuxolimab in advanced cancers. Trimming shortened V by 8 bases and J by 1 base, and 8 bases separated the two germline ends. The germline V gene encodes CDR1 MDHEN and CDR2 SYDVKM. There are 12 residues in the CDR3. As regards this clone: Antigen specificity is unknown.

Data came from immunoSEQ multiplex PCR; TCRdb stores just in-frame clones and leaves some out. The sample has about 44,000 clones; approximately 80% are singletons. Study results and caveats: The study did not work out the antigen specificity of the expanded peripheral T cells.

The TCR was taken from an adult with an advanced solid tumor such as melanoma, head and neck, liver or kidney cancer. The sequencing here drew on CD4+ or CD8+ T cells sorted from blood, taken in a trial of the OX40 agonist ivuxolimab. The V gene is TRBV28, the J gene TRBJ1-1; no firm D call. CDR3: CASGVSNTEAFF. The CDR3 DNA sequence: TGTGCCAGCGGTGTTTCGAACACTGAAGCTTTCTTT. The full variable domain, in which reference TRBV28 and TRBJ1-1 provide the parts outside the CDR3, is DVKVTQSSRYLVKRTGEKVFLECVQDMDHENMFWYRQDPGLGLRLIYFSYDVKMKEKGDIPEGYSVSREKKERFSLILESASTNQTSMYLCASGVSNTEAFFGQGTRLTVV.